This TCR beta chain was found in a study of identical twins. This clonotype came up many times. Its antigen is undetermined. TCRdb re-derived calls from the 5' RACE reads in MiXCR, one entry per CDR3 protein. The sample lists 250,000 or so distinct CDR3 sequences, about 8% occurring once. Findings of the study overall: Sequences that were out-of-frame, alpha and twin-shared displayed an excess of low generation probability.

V lost 0 bases, J lost 3 bases, and 9 bases lay in between. CDR1 LGHNA and CDR2 YNFKEQ come from the germline V gene. The CDR3 has 14 amino acids. These data were also reused for a study on yellow fever vaccine responses in identical twins.

The chain recombines TRBV4-2 with TRBJ2-7; D may correspond to TRBD1 or TRBD2 (6 bases each). Sequencing was carried out using CD8+ T cells sorted from blood. The sequence was obtained from a young woman in good health. The CDR3 protein is CASSQDRGVYEQYF. In nucleotides, the CDR3 is TGTGCCAGCAGCCAAGATAGGGGGGTCTACGAGCAGTACTTC.